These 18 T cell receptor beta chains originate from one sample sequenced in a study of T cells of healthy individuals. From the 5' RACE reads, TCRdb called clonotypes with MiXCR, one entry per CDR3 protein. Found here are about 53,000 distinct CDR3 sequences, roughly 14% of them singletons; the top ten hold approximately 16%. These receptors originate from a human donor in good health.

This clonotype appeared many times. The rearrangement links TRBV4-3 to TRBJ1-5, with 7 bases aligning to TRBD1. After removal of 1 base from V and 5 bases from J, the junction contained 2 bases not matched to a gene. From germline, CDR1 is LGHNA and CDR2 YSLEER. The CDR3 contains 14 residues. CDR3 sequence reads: CASSQGQGYQPQHF. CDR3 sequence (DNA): TGCGCCAGCAGCCAAGGACAGGGTTATCAGCCCCAGCATTTT.

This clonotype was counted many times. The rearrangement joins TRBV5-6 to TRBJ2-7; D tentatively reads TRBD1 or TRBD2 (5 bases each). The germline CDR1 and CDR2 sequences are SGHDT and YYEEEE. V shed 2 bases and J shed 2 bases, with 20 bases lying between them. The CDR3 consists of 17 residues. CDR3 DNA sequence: TGTGCCAGCAGCTTCCCCTCTCTCCGGGACGGACCCTACGAGCAGTACTTC. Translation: CASSFPSLRDGPYEQYF.

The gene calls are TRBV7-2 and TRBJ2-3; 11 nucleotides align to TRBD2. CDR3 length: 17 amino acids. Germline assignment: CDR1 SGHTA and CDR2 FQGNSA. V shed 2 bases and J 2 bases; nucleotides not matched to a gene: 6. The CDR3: CASSLRGGLAVTDTQYF. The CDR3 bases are TGTGCCAGCAGCTTAAGGGGGGGACTAGCGGTCACAGATACGCAGTATTTT.

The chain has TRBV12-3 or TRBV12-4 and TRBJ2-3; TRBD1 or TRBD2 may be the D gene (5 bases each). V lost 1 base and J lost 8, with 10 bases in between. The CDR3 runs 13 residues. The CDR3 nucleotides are TGTGCCAGCAGTTTAGGAGGGGACGCTACGCAGTATTTT. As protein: CASSLGGDATQYF.

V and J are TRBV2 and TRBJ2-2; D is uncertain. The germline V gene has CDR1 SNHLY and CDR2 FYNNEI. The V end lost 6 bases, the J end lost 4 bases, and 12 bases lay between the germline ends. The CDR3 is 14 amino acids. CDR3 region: CASRPSSGTGELFF. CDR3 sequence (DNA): TGTGCCAGCAGACCGTCCTCCGGCACCGGGGAGCTGTTTTTT. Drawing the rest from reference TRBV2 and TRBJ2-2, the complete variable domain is EPEVTQTPSHQVTQMGQEVILRCVPISNHLYFYWYRQILGQKVEFLVSFYNNEISEKSEIFDDQFSVERPDGSNFTLKIRSTKLEDSAMYFCASRPSSGTGELFFGEGSRLTVL.

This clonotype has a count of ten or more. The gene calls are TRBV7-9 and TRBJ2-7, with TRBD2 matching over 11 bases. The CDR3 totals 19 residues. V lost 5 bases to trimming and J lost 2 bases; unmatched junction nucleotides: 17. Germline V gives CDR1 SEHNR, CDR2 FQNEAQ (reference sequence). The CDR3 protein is CASSPPVASGGLSAYEQYF. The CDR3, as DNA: TGTGCCAGCAGCCCCCCGGTGGCTAGCGGGGGGTTATCCGCCTACGAGCAGTACTTC.

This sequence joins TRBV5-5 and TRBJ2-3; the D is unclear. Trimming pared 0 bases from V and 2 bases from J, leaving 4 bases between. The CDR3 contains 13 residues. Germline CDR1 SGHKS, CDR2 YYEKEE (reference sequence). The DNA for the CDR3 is TGTGCCAGCAGCTTGGGTCTCACAGATACGCAGTATTTT. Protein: CASSLGLTDTQYF.

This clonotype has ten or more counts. CDR3 DNA: TGTGCCAGCAGCTTGGGAGGTTCCTATGGCTACACCTTC. This gives the protein CASSLGGSYGYTF. The chain links TRBV5-5 to TRBJ1-2; D is ambiguous. Trimming removed 0 bases from V and 4 bases from J, with 7 bases in between. The CDR3 totals 13 residues. Germline V gene sequence: CDR1 SGHKS, CDR2 YYEKEE (reference sequence).

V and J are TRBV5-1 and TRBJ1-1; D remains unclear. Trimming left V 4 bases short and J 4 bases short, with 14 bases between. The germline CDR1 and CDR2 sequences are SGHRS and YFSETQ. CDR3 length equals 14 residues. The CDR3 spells CASSPDGVVTEAFF. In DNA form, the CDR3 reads TGCGCCAGCAGCCCGGACGGGGTGGTCACTGAAGCTTTCTTT.

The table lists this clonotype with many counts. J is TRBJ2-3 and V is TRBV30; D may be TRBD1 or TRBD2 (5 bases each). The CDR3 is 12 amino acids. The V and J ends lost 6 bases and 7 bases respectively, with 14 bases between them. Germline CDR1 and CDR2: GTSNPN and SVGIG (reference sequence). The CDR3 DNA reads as TGTGCCTGTCGATGGGACGCAAATACGCAGTATTTT. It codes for CACRWDANTQYF.

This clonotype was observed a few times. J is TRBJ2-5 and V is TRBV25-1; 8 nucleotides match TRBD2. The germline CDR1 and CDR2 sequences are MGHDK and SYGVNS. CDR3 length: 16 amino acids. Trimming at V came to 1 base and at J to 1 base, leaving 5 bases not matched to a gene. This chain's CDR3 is CASSESWRGVQETQYF. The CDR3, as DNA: TGTGCCAGCAGTGAATCTTGGCGGGGGGTCCAAGAGACCCAGTACTTC.

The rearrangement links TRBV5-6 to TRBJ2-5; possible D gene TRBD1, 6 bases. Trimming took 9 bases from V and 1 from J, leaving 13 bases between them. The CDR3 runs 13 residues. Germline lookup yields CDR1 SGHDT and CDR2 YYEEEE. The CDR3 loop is CATGRTAQETQYF. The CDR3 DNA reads TGTGCCACCGGAAGGACAGCCCAAGAGACCCAGTACTTC.

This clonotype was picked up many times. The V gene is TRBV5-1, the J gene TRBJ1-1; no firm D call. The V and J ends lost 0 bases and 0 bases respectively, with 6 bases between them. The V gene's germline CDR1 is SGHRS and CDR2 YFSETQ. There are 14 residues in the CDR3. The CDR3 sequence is CASSLGQMNTEAFF. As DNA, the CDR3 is TGCGCCAGCAGCTTGGGGCAGATGAACACTGAAGCTTTCTTT.

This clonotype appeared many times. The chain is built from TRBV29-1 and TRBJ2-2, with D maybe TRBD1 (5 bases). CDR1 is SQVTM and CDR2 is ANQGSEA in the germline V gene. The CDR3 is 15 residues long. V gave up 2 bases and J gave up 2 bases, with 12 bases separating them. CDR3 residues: CSVESPGPNTGELFF. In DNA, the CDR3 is TGCAGCGTTGAAAGTCCAGGGCCTAACACCGGGGAGCTGTTTTTT.

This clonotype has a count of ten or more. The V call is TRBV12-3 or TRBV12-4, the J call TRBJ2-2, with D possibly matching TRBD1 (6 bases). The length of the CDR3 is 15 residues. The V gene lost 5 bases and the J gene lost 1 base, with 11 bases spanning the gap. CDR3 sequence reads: CASSGRGRNTGELFF. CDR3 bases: TGTGCCAGCAGTGGCAGGGGAAGGAACACCGGGGAGCTGTTTTTT.

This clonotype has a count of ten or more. The CDR3 DNA is TGCAGCGACCGAAAGGGGGTCTTGGCTGAAGCTTTCTTT. It encodes CSDRKGVLAEAFF. The rearrangement uses TRBV29-1 and TRBJ1-1, with a possible D match to TRBD1 (6 bases). V gave up 7 bases and J gave up 6 bases, with 18 bases separating them. This CDR3 has 13 residues. CDR1 is SQVTM and CDR2 is ANQGSEA in the germline V gene.

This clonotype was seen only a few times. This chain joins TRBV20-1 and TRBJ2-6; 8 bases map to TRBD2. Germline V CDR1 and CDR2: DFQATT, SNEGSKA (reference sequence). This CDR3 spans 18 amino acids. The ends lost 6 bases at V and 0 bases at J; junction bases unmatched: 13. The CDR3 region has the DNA TGCAGTGCCCTAAACGGGCTAGCGGGTGACTCTGGGGCCAACGTCCTGACTTTC. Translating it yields CSALNGLAGDSGANVLTF.

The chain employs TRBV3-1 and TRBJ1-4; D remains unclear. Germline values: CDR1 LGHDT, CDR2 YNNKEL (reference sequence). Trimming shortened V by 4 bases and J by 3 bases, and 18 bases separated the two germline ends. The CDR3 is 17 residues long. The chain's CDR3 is CASSPPRQDGPNEKLFF. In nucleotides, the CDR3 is TGTGCCAGCAGCCCCCCAAGGCAGGACGGACCTAATGAAAAACTGTTTTTT.